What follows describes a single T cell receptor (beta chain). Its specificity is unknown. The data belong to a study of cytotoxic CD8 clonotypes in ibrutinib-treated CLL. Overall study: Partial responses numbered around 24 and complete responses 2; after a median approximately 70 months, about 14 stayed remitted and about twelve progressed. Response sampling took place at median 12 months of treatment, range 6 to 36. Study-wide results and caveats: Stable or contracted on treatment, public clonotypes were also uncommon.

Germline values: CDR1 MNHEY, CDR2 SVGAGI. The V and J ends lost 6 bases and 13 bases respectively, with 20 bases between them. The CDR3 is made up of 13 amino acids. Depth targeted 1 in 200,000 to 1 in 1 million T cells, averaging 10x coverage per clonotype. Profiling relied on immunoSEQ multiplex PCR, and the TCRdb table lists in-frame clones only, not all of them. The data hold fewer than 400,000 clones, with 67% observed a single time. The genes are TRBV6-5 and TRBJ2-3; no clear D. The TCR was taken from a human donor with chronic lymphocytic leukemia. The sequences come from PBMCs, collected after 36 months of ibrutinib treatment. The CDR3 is CASSRGAAAREYF. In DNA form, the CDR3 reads TGTGCCAGCAGCCGCGGTGCAGCAGCTCGGGAGTATTTT.